This entry lists 26 T cell receptor beta chains sequenced from one sample in a study of T cell repertoires in cytomegalovirus infection. TCRdb analysed the reads with MiXCR anew, one entry per CDR3 protein. Of roughly 300,000 distinct CDR3 sequences in the sample, more than 8% were seen once. The sequencing sample was made of PBMCs. The receptors derive from a human donor in good health (CMV status not recorded). Some clones in this sample may be carry-over from other donors' samples.

The chain combines TRBV5-8 with TRBJ1-1, with D hard to call. This CDR3 comprises 15 residues. Trimming shortened V by 4 bases and J by 2 bases, and 15 bases separated the two germline ends. Germline CDR1 is SGHTS and CDR2 is YDEGEE. The CDR3 region has the DNA TGTGCCAGCAGCAATGGGCACCGGGGTAACACTGAAGCTTTCTTT. This translates into CASSNGHRGNTEAFF. The variable domain in full, with the rest retrieved from reference TRBV5-8 and TRBJ1-1, is EAGVTQSPTHLIKTRGQQATLRCSPISGHTSVYWYQQALGLGLQFLLWYDEGEERNRGNFPPRFSGRQFPNYSSELNVNALELEDSALYLCASSNGHRGNTEAFFGQGTRLTVV.

The chain recombines TRBV19 with TRBJ2-7; D may be TRBD1 or TRBD2 (5 bases each). This CDR3 has 19 amino acids. V lost 4 bases, J lost 4 bases, and 29 bases lay in between. Germline V gene lookup returns CDR1 LNHDA and CDR2 SQIVND (reference sequence). CDR3 in DNA: TGTGCCAGTAGTAAACGACGGACAAGCGGCCTTCCTCTCTTTTACGAGCAGTACTTC. As protein: CASSKRRTSGLPLFYEQYF.

This clonotype was seen more than once but under ten times. J is TRBJ1-2 and V is TRBV6-8; possibly TRBD1 for D (5 bases). The CDR3 spans 13 residues. Germline V lookup: CDR1 MNHGY, CDR2 SAAAGT. Trimming pared 7 bases from V and 2 bases from J, leaving 11 bases between. The DNA of the CDR3 is TGTGCCAGCACCCCCCGGGGCAACTATGGCTACACCTTC. Amino acid sequence: CASTPRGNYGYTF.

This clonotype has ten or more counts. V and J are TRBV4-3 and TRBJ2-1; D remains unclear. V was trimmed by 2 bases and J by 2 bases, leaving 10 bases between them. The germline V gene encodes CDR1 LGHNA and CDR2 YSLEER. CDR3 length: 15 residues. The CDR3 sequence: CASSQQMGTYNEQFF. The CDR3 DNA follows: TGCGCCAGCAGCCAACAAATGGGCACCTACAATGAGCAGTTCTTC.

This clonotype was counted ten times or more. The V and J genes are TRBV7-2 and TRBJ1-6; maybe TRBD1 (5 bases). The CDR3 has 14 residues. V lost 4 bases and J 9 bases, leaving 13 bases between the germline ends. The V gene's germline CDR1 is SGHTA and CDR2 FQGNSA. This CDR3 is CASSSSGGGSPLHF. The CDR3 bases are TGTGCCAGCAGCTCCTCGGGGGGAGGTTCACCCCTCCACTTT.

Turning to this clonotype: Relative to the germline gene, one junction end is altered; a read error may explain this. The chain employs TRBV4-3 and TRBJ2-3; D gene uncertain. CDR1 and CDR2 from the germline V gene are LGHNA and YSLEER. The CDR3 consists of 14 residues. CDR3 DNA: TGCACCAGCAGCCAAGAACCATACTCAGATACGCAGTATTTT. Its protein is CTSSQEPYSDTQYF.

The chain couples TRBV29-1 to TRBJ2-7; a weak D match, TRBD1 (6 bases). In germline, CDR1 is SQVTM, CDR2 ANQGSEA. The V end was cut by 6 bases, the J end by 2 bases, with 17 bases between. The length of the CDR3 is 14 residues. The CDR3 loop reads CSVARLDRTYEQYF. CDR3 coding DNA: TGCAGCGTGGCTCGTCTGGACAGAACCTACGAGCAGTACTTC.

The CDR3 bases are TGTGCCAGCAGCTTATTGCTAGCGGGGGGACCGTCCTACAATGAGCAGTTCTTC. This gives the protein CASSLLLAGGPSYNEQFF. V gene TRBV11-1 combines with J gene TRBJ2-1; 11 nucleotides line up with TRBD2. Germline V gene lookup returns CDR1 SGHAT and CDR2 FQDESV (reference sequence). This CDR3 is 18 amino acids long. V shed 2 bases and J 1 base; nucleotides not matched to a gene: 7.

This clonotype came up many times. The chain has TRBV7-8 and TRBJ1-5; TRBD1 aligns across 7 bases. CDR3 size: 15 residues. The germline CDR1 and CDR2 sequences are SGHVS and FQNEAQ. The ends lost 4 bases at V and 0 bases at J; junction bases unmatched: 3. CDR3 residues: CASSSDRLSNQPQHF. CDR3 in DNA: TGTGCCAGCAGCTCGGACAGGCTTAGCAATCAGCCCCAGCATTTT.

Worth noting for this clonotype: A single base separates this from a much larger clone, so it may be a read error. The chain joins TRBV20-1 to TRBJ2-7, with TRBD2 matching 7 bases. Trimming cost V 7 bases and J 4 bases; bases outside gene matches: 7. This CDR3 contains 12 residues. Looked up from germline, CDR1 is DFQATT and CDR2 is SNEGSKA (reference sequence). The CDR3 nucleotides are TGCAGTGTGGCGGGAGCTGGTTACGAGCAGTACTTC. It yields the protein CSVAGAGYEQYF.

The chain carries TRBV7-2 and TRBJ2-1, with 15 bases that match TRBD2. The trim removed 5 bases at V and 3 bases at J, leaving 11 bases unmatched. CDR1 and CDR2 from the germline V gene are SGHTA and FQGNSA. The CDR3 consists of 19 residues. The CDR3 sequence: CASSKQSGTSGGIYNEQFF. CDR3 in DNA: TGTGCCAGCAGCAAGCAATCCGGGACTAGCGGGGGGATCTACAATGAGCAGTTCTTC. The whole variable domain, remainder taken from reference TRBV7-2 and TRBJ2-1, is GAGVSQSPSNKVTEKGKDVELRCDPISGHTALYWYRQSLGQGLEFLIYFQGNSAPDKSGLPSDRFSAERTGGSVSTLTIQRTQQEDSAVYLCASSKQSGTSGGIYNEQFFGPGTRLTVL.

In its sample, this clonotype was seen a few times. This sequence joins TRBV28 and TRBJ2-7, with TRBD2 matching 7 bases. The CDR3 is 17 amino acids. Trimming cost V 5 bases and J 3 bases; bases outside gene matches: 16. Germline V gene data show CDR1 as MDHEN and CDR2 as SYDVKM. The CDR3 nucleotides are TGTGCCAGCAGTGGCCCGGGAGGCGGCCAAGGGTACTACGAGCAGTACTTC. Protein product: CASSGPGGGQGYYEQYF.

The chain employs TRBV18 and TRBJ2-3, with TRBD2 as a possible D gene (5 bases). Germline CDR1 KGHSH, CDR2 LQKENI. V lost 5 bases and J 0 bases, leaving 15 bases between the germline ends. The CDR3 runs 16 residues. Written as DNA, the CDR3 is TGTGCCAGCTCATCCCTCAGCGGCTTGAGCACAGATACGCAGTATTTT. This encodes CASSSLSGLSTDTQYF.

This chain links TRBV20-1 with TRBJ1-5; TRBD1 matches at 12 bases. Germline lookup yields CDR1 DFQATT and CDR2 SNEGSKA (reference sequence). Germline trimming cut 5 bases from V and 0 bases from J; bases unmatched to any gene: 5. The CDR3 spans 16 residues. The CDR3 reads CSAPGTGGYSNQPQHF. The CDR3 bases are TGCAGTGCTCCCGGGACAGGGGGCTATAGCAATCAGCCCCAGCATTTT.

This clonotype has only one observation. With a much larger clone just one base away, this may be a read error. The V gene is TRBV7-9, the J gene TRBJ1-6; D is unclear. The V end lost 5 bases, the J end lost 0 bases, and 8 bases lay between the germline ends. Germline assignment: CDR1 SEHNR and CDR2 FQNEAQ (reference sequence). The CDR3 consists of 15 residues. The CDR3 spells CASSPESSYNSPLHF. The DNA of the CDR3 is TGTGCCAGCAGCCCCGAGAGCTCCTATAATTCACCCCTCCACTTT.

The chain is built from TRBV10-3 and TRBJ2-3, with D tentatively TRBD1 (5 bases). Germline V gives CDR1 ENHRY, CDR2 SYGVKD. The CDR3 is 15 amino acids. Trimming left V 4 bases short and J 2 bases short, with 13 bases between. CDR3 DNA: TGTGCCATCAGTGCTTGGGGCAACCCCACAGATACGCAGTATTTT. Amino acids: CAISAWGNPTDTQYF.

Ten or more counts support this clonotype. The genes are TRBV7-8 and TRBJ2-7; tentative D call: TRBD1 (6 bases). Germline CDR1 is SGHVS and CDR2 is FQNEAQ. This CDR3 comprises 15 residues. Between the trimmed V and J ends, which lost 8 bases and 3 bases, there was a span of 20 bases. CDR3 sequence (DNA): TGTGCCAGCTACCCCACGGCAAGGACAGTCTACGAGCAGTACTTC. Encoded protein: CASYPTARTVYEQYF.

This clonotype appeared once. The chain is built from TRBV10-3 and TRBJ2-1, with D hard to call. This CDR3 is built from 13 residues. CDR1 ENHRY and CDR2 SYGVKD come from the germline V gene. V was trimmed by 7 bases and J by 0 bases, leaving 7 bases between them. The DNA of the CDR3 is TGTGCCATCACAGAGAGCTCCTACAATGAGCAGTTCTTC. Translated: CAITESSYNEQFF.

This chain uses TRBV7-2 with TRBJ1-6; possible D gene TRBD1, 6 bases. V lost 5 bases to trimming and J lost 9 bases, with 26 bases between them. Germline CDR1 and CDR2: SGHTA and FQGNSA. This CDR3 spans 18 amino acids. In DNA, the CDR3 is TGTGCCAGCAGCCAGAGGGGGGGGGGCCGCTCGGTCGCTTCACCCCTCCACTTT. Protein: CASSQRGGGRSVASPLHF.

The chain couples TRBV6-8 to TRBJ2-3, with D hard to call. In germline, CDR1 is MNHGY, CDR2 SAAAGT. V was cut by 0 bases and J by 0 bases, with 13 bases left in between. The CDR3 totals 17 residues. The CDR3 protein is CASSYSGGISSTDTQYF. CDR3 coding DNA: TGTGCCAGCAGTTACTCGGGCGGCATCTCTAGCACAGATACGCAGTATTTT.

Only a few counts were recorded for this clonotype. The CDR3 loop is CASSLGEDQPQHF. In nucleotides, the CDR3 is TGTGCCAGCAGTTTGGGGGAGGATCAGCCCCAGCATTTT. The J gene is TRBJ1-5, the V gene TRBV12-3 or TRBV12-4; a weak D match, TRBD1 (5 bases). The CDR3 spans 13 residues. V lost 3 bases and J 5 bases, leaving 8 bases between the germline ends.

Only a few counts were recorded for this clonotype. The CDR3, as DNA: TGTGCCAGCAGTTACTACAGCGGTAGCTCCTACGAGCAGTACTTC. It is translated as CASSYYSGSSYEQYF. The V gene is TRBV6-2 or TRBV6-3, the J gene TRBJ2-7; D perhaps matches TRBD2 (5 bases). Germline V CDR1 and CDR2: MNHEY, SVGEGT. V lost 1 base and J lost 0, with 10 bases in between. This CDR3 comprises 15 residues.

The rearrangement uses TRBV7-9 and TRBJ1-2, with 8 nucleotides matching TRBD1. The junction had 3 bases not matched to a gene; V was cut back by 5 bases and J by 1 base. CDR1 and CDR2 (germline): SEHNR, FQNEAQ (reference sequence). The CDR3 has 14 amino acids. The chain's CDR3 is CASSGTGGNYGYTF. In nucleotides, the CDR3 is TGTGCCAGCAGCGGTACAGGGGGTAACTATGGCTACACCTTC.

In its sample, this clonotype was seen many times. The V gene is TRBV10-3, the J gene TRBJ1-5, with D uncertain. Between the trimmed V and J ends, which lost 4 bases and 1 base, there was a span of 5 bases. Germline CDR1 and CDR2: ENHRY and SYGVKD. CDR3 length: 13 amino acids. CDR3 protein: CAISVESNQPQHF. The DNA for the CDR3 is TGTGCCATCAGTGTAGAGAGCAATCAGCCCCAGCATTTT.

This chain uses TRBV9 with TRBJ2-1; weak D call: TRBD2 (6 bases). The germline gives CDR1 SGDLS, CDR2 YYNGEE. The V end was cut by 1 base, the J end by 0 bases, with 20 bases between. The CDR3 length is 19 residues. The CDR3 DNA sequence: TGTGCCAGCAGCGTACGAGTTGGAGGGCCGCTAGGCTCCTACAATGAGCAGTTCTTC. Its protein product is CASSVRVGGPLGSYNEQFF.

This clonotype was seen ten or more times. The chain is built from TRBV7-3 and TRBJ2-7; D remains unclear. Germline V gene data show CDR1 as SGHTA and CDR2 as FQGTGA. V lost 5 bases to trimming and J lost 6 bases, with 5 bases between them. The CDR3 covers 10 residues. CDR3 loop: CASSLREQYF. The CDR3 bases are TGTGCCAGCAGCCTCCGCGAGCAGTACTTC.